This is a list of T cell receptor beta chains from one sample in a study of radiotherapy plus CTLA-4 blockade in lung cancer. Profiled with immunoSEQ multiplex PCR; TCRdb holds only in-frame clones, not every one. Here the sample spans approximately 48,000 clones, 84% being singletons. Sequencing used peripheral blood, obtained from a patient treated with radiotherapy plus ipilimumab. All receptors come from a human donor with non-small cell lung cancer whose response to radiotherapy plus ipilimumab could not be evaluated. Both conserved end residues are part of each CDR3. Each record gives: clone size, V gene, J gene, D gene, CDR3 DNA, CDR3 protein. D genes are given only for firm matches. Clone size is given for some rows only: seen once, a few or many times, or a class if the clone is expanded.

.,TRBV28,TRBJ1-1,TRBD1,TGTGCCAGCAGTTTAAAGGGGGCCGGAACAACTGAAGCTTTCTTT,CASSLKGAGTTEAFF
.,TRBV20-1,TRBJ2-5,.,TGCAGTGCAAAGCGGCAAGAGACCCAGTACTTC,CSAKRQETQYF
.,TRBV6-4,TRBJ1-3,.,TGTGCCAGCAGTGACTGGCAACACTACTCTGGAAACACCATATATTTT,CASSDWQHYSGNTIYF
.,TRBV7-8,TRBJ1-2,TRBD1,TGTGCCAGCAGCCGACAGGGTCCTAACTATGGCTACACCTTC,CASSRQGPNYGYTF
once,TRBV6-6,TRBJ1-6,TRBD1,TGTGCCAGCAGTTACGCCCCGGACAGGGATGGGTCACCCCTCCACTTT,CASSYAPDRDGSPLHF
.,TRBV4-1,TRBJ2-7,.,TGCGCCAGCAGCCAAGCCCCGGCAGGGAAAAGGGACGAGCAGTACTTC,CASSQAPAGKRDEQYF
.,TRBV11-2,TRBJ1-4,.,TGTGCCAGCAAATCGGATAATTACAGGGCAACTAATGAAAAACTGTTTTTT,CASKSDNYRATNEKLFF
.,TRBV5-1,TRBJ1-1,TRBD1,TGCGCCAGCAGCCGCCCGGACAGGGCCAACACTGAAGCTTTCTTT,CASSRPDRANTEAFF
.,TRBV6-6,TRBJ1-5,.,TGTGCCATCCGACAGTATAGCAATCAGCCCCAGCATTTT,CAIRQYSNQPQHF
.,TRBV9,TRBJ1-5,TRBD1,TGTGCCAGCAGCGTAGGGGCAGGGGGTCAGGGGCAGCCCCAGCATTTT,CASSVGAGGQGQPQHF
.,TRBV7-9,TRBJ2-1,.,TGTGCCAGCAGCCCTAGGGGTTCCTACAATGAGCAGTTCTTC,CASSPRGSYNEQFF
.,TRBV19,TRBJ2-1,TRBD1,TGTGCCAGTAGTATAGGACAGGGGTGGAGGGATGAGCAGTTCTTC,CASSIGQGWRDEQFF
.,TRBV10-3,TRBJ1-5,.,TGTGCCATCAGTAGGGGGGGACGGGGGAATCAGCCCCAGCATTTT,CAISRGGRGNQPQHF
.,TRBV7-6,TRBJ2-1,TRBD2,TGTGCCAGCAGCACCTACCTCGGGGGAGGGCCCAATGAGCAGTTCTTC,CASSTYLGGGPNEQFF
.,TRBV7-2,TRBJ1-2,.,TGTGCCAGCAGCTCCTTCTATGGCTACACCTTC,CASSSFYGYTF
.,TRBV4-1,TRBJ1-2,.,TGCGCCAGCAGCCAAGTGTCGGGAAAAAACTATGGCTACACCTTC,CASSQVSGKNYGYTF
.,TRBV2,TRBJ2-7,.,TGTGCCAGCCAGGGGACCCGGCCCCGGGAGCAGTACTTC,CASQGTRPREQYF
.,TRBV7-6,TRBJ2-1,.,TGTGCCAGTCTACCAGGGTTCTCCTACAATGAGCAGTTCTTC,CASLPGFSYNEQFF
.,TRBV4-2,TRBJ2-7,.,TGTGCCAGCAGCCAAGAATCAGTTACCTACGAGCAGTACTTC,CASSQESVTYEQYF
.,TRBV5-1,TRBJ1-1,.,TGCGCCAGCAGCGTAGATCCGAACACTGAAGCTTTCTTT,CASSVDPNTEAFF
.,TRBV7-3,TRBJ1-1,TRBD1,TGTGCCAGCAGCGCCCAGACAGGGGGCACTGAAGCTTTCTTT,CASSAQTGGTEAFF
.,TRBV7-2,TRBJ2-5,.,TGTGCCAGCAGCGAGTGGGAGACCCAGTACTTC,CASSEWETQYF
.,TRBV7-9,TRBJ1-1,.,TGTGCCAGCAGCATATTAACAGGGAACACTGAAGCTTTCTTT,CASSILTGNTEAFF
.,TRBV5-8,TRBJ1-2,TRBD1,TGTGCCAGCAGCTTGCGGGGACAGAACGGGTATGGCTACACCTTC,CASSLRGQNGYGYTF
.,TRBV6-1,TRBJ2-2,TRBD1,TGTGCCAGCAGACCCGACAGGGGGCAAACCGGGGAGCTGTTTTTT,CASRPDRGQTGELFF
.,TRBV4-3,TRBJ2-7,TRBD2,TGCACCAGCAGCCAAGAGACCGGGACTACCTTCTACGAGCAGTACTTC,CTSSQETGTTFYEQYF
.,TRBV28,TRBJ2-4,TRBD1,TGTGCCAGCAGCCGAAAGGGGACAGTGAAGGTAGCCAAAAACATTCAGTACTTC,CASSRKGTVKVAKNIQYF
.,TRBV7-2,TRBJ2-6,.,TGTGCCAGCAGCCTTACTGCCTCTGGGGCCAACGTCCTGACTTTC,CASSLTASGANVLTF
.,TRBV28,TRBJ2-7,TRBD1,TGTGCCAGCAGTTTATGGAGGGGACAGACCTACGAGCAGTACTTC,CASSLWRGQTYEQYF
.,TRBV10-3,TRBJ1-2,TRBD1,TGTGCCATCAGTGAGTCGGGTGGAGGGGGCAGAGGCTACACCTTC,CAISESGGGGRGYTF
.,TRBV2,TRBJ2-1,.,TGTGCCAGCAGTGAAAGTTGGGGCGCTAGCTCCTACAATGAGCAGTTCTTC,CASSESWGASSYNEQFF
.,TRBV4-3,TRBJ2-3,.,TGCGCCAGCAGCCAAGCGGGAGCCGCCCCAGATACGCAGTATTTT,CASSQAGAAPDTQYF